The source of this T cell receptor beta chain is a study of blood T cell repertoires in COVID-19. Study overall: Sites in the United States, Italy and Spain provided acute and convalescent COVID-19 samples.

Clones were sequenced by immunoSEQ multiplex PCR, and TCRdb holds only the in-frame ones, with some missing. Among more than 250,000 clones listed, over 65% were seen once. This clone was seen only once. Sequencing was done on a sample of peripheral blood. The source is a man aged 60-69 years who had recovered from COVID-19.

CDR3 loop: CASSRISGGRQETQYF. CDR3 nucleotide sequence: TGTGCCAGCAGCCGGATTAGCGGGGGTCGACAAGAGACCCAGTACTTC. V and J are TRBV3-1 (or the pseudogene TRBV3-2) and TRBJ2-5; 9 nucleotides align to TRBD2. The CDR3 sequence is 16 residues long. J was trimmed by 2 bases and V by 4 bases; bases with no gene match: 8. Germline values: CDR1 LGHDT, CDR2 YNNKEL (reference sequence).